These T cell receptor beta chains were read from a single sample in a study of monozygotic twins with inflammatory bowel disease. TCRdb reprocessed the 5' RACE reads, with one entry per CDR3 protein and no DNA. The specimen's table records 160,000 or so distinct CDR3 sequences. Source material: blood. These receptors originate from a human donor with ulcerative colitis or Crohn's disease, or a healthy co-twin of an affected twin (not recorded which). Each CDR3 is given with its conserved first and last residue.

j_call: TRBJ1-5
v_call: TRBV5-1
cdr3_length: 15
cdr3_aa: CASSLQGESNQPQHF

j_call: TRBJ2-5
v_call: TRBV7-9
cdr3_length: 14
cdr3_aa: CASSLLGREETQYF

j_call: TRBJ2-4
v_call: TRBV4-3
cdr3_length: 13
cdr3_aa: CASSQSPTNIQYF

j_call: TRBJ2-7
v_call: TRBV3-1
cdr3_length: 13
cdr3_aa: CASSQVPTSAQYF

j_call: TRBJ2-7
v_call: TRBV6-1
cdr3_length: 14
cdr3_aa: CASSVMTGPYEQYF

j_call: TRBJ2-3
v_call: TRBV2
cdr3_length: 12
cdr3_aa: CASRVVADTQYF

j_call: TRBJ2-7
v_call: TRBV20-1
cdr3_length: 14
cdr3_aa: CSARDGTTEYEQYF

j_call: TRBJ2-7
v_call: TRBV20-1
cdr3_length: 12
cdr3_aa: CSANLATYEQYF

j_call: TRBJ1-6
v_call: TRBV7-2
cdr3_length: 15
cdr3_aa: CASSLQGLPYSPLHF

j_call: TRBJ2-2
v_call: TRBV6-6
cdr3_length: 11
cdr3_aa: CAGGNTGELFF

j_call: TRBJ1-2
v_call: TRBV7-9
cdr3_length: 14
cdr3_aa: CASSLAVRDGGYTF

j_call: TRBJ2-5
v_call: TRBV11-3
cdr3_length: 15
cdr3_aa: CASSPPGRGRETQYF

j_call: TRBJ2-1
v_call: TRBV2
cdr3_length: 11
cdr3_aa: CASSIGSEQFF

j_call: TRBJ2-1
v_call: TRBV9
cdr3_length: 14
cdr3_aa: CASSIVGTYNEQFF

j_call: TRBJ2-3
v_call: TRBV7-2
cdr3_length: 15
cdr3_aa: CASSFGTAYTDTQYF

j_call: TRBJ2-1
v_call: TRBV7-2
cdr3_length: 16
cdr3_aa: CASSSWTVDYYNEQFF

j_call: TRBJ2-7
v_call: TRBV10-3
cdr3_length: 15
cdr3_aa: CAISASETVSYEQYF

j_call: TRBJ2-2
v_call: TRBV30
cdr3_length: 12
cdr3_aa: CAWMEDPGELFF

j_call: TRBJ2-3
v_call: TRBV7-2
cdr3_length: 15
cdr3_aa: CASSLGQGRADTQYF

j_call: TRBJ1-2
v_call: TRBV15
cdr3_length: 13
cdr3_aa: CATSRDRSLGYTF

j_call: TRBJ2-2
v_call: TRBV19
cdr3_length: 16
cdr3_aa: CASSMEGLHFTGELFF

j_call: TRBJ1-4
v_call: TRBV5-6
cdr3_length: 18
cdr3_aa: CASSRRDRILATNEKLFF

j_call: TRBJ2-2
v_call: TRBV11-1
cdr3_length: 18
cdr3_aa: CASSPGLAVSAIAGELFF

j_call: TRBJ2-3
v_call: TRBV2
cdr3_length: 14
cdr3_aa: CASSGQGGADTQYF

j_call: TRBJ2-1
v_call: TRBV20-1
cdr3_length: 14
cdr3_aa: CSANQGFKTDEQFF

j_call: TRBJ2-5
v_call: TRBV5-1
cdr3_length: 17
cdr3_aa: CASSLAGMDFNQETQYF

j_call: TRBJ2-5
v_call: TRBV20-1
cdr3_length: 14
cdr3_aa: CSASQGKSQETQYF

j_call: TRBJ2-3
v_call: TRBV5-1
cdr3_length: 17
cdr3_aa: CASRPQGGQGNTDTQYF

j_call: TRBJ2-3
v_call: TRBV20-1
cdr3_length: 15
cdr3_aa: CSAVRSLEATDTQYF

j_call: TRBJ1-6
v_call: TRBV5-4
cdr3_length: 14
cdr3_aa: CASSWDRGRGTLHF

j_call: TRBJ2-2
v_call: TRBV4-1
cdr3_length: 16
cdr3_aa: CASSPQEGPDTGELFF

j_call: TRBJ2-1
v_call: TRBV20-1
cdr3_length: 16
cdr3_aa: CSARPGLAGHYNEQFF

j_call: TRBJ2-1
v_call: TRBV4-3
cdr3_length: 14
cdr3_aa: CASSKTALNDEQFF

j_call: TRBJ2-6
v_call: TRBV29-1
cdr3_length: 12
cdr3_aa: CSVGSGANVLTF

j_call: TRBJ2-2
v_call: TRBV20-1
cdr3_length: 15
cdr3_aa: CSVRTGMSDTGELFF

j_call: TRBJ1-2
v_call: TRBV4-2
cdr3_length: 14
cdr3_aa: CASSLVQGEYGYTF

j_call: TRBJ2-5
v_call: TRBV20-1
cdr3_length: 12
cdr3_aa: CSAMRGEETQYF

j_call: TRBJ2-1
v_call: TRBV5-1
cdr3_length: 14
cdr3_aa: CASRTRLTYNEQFF

j_call: TRBJ1-1
v_call: TRBV11-2
cdr3_length: 14
cdr3_aa: CASSQIRGVPEAFF

j_call: TRBJ2-1
v_call: TRBV5-4
cdr3_length: 17
cdr3_aa: CASSLVTSGGAYNEQFF

j_call: TRBJ2-5
v_call: TRBV24-1
cdr3_length: 16
cdr3_aa: CATSGPSSGSPETQYF

j_call: TRBJ1-1
v_call: TRBV20-1
cdr3_length: 14
cdr3_aa: CSARDSRGGTEAFF

j_call: TRBJ2-7
v_call: TRBV11-2
cdr3_length: 16
cdr3_aa: CASSFHQGRRPYEQYF

j_call: TRBJ1-6
v_call: TRBV5-6
cdr3_length: 13
cdr3_aa: CASSLAGISPLHF

j_call: TRBJ2-7
v_call: TRBV7-9
cdr3_length: 14
cdr3_aa: CASSLFTTGDEQYF

j_call: TRBJ1-1
v_call: TRBV12-3/TRBV12-4
cdr3_length: 12
cdr3_aa: CASSSTGLEAFF

j_call: TRBJ2-2
v_call: TRBV27
cdr3_length: 17
cdr3_aa: CASRPSWDGTNTGELFF

j_call: TRBJ2-7
v_call: TRBV4-1
cdr3_length: 13
cdr3_aa: CASSQGNNYEQYF

j_call: TRBJ1-3
v_call: TRBV4-2
cdr3_length: 15
cdr3_aa: CASSQVLGSGNTIYF

j_call: TRBJ1-1
v_call: TRBV6-4
cdr3_length: 15
cdr3_aa: CASSEGHWGNTEAFF

j_call: TRBJ1-6
v_call: TRBV4-3
cdr3_length: 15
cdr3_aa: CASSQGGSYNSPLHF

j_call: TRBJ2-7
v_call: TRBV28
cdr3_length: 15
cdr3_aa: CASSFLESGAYEQYF

j_call: TRBJ2-7
v_call: TRBV5-1
cdr3_length: 15
cdr3_aa: CASSRVGVESHEQYF

j_call: TRBJ2-5
v_call: TRBV7-9
cdr3_length: 15
cdr3_aa: CASRLLAGEPGTQYF

j_call: TRBJ2-7
v_call: TRBV29-1
cdr3_length: 12
cdr3_aa: CSVGGGGYEQYF

j_call: TRBJ1-6
v_call: TRBV19
cdr3_length: 16
cdr3_aa: CASSIGRQGGNSPLHF

j_call: TRBJ1-1
v_call: TRBV4-3
cdr3_length: 14
cdr3_aa: CASASTAGGTEAFF

j_call: TRBJ2-3
v_call: TRBV20-1
cdr3_length: 11
cdr3_aa: CSASGTDTQYF

j_call: TRBJ1-2
v_call: TRBV7-8
cdr3_length: 16
cdr3_aa: CASSFSRVPSNYGYTF